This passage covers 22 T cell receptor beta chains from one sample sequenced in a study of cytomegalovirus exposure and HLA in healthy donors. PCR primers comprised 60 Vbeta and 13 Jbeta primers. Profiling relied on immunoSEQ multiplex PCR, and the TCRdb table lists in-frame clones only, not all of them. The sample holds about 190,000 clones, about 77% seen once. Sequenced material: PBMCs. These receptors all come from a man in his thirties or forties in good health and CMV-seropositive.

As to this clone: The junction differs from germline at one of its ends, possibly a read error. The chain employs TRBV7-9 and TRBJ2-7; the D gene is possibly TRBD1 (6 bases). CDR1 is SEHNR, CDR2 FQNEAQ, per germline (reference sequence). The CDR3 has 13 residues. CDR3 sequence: CSSSQGQAYEQYF. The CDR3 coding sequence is TGTTCCAGCAGTCAGGGGCAGGCCTACGAGCAGTACTTC.

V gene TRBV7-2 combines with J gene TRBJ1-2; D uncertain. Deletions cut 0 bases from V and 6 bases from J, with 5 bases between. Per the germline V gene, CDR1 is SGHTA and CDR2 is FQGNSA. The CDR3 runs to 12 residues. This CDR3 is CASSLAQDGYTF. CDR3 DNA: TGTGCCAGCAGCTTAGCGCAGGATGGCTACACCTTC.

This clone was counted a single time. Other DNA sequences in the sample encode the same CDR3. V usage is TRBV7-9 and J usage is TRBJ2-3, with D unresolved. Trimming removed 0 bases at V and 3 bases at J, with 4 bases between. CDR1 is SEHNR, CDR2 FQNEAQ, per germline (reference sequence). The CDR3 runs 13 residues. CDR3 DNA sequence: TGTGCCAGCAGCTTAGCAGCGACAGATACGCAGTATTTT. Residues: CASSLAATDTQYF.

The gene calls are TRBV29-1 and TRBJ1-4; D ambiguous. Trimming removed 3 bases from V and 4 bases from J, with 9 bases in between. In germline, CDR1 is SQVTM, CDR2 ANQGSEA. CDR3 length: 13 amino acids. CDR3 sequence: CSVEAEYNEKLFF. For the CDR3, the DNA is TGCAGCGTTGAGGCAGAATATAATGAAAAACTGTTTTTT.

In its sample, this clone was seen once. The chain's CDR3 is CATYQEGSAGANVLTF. For the CDR3, the DNA is TGTGCCACCTACCAGGAAGGATCGGCTGGGGCCAACGTCCTGACTTTC. V gene TRBV19 combines with J gene TRBJ2-6; D not resolved. The V end lost 10 bases, the J end lost 2 bases, and 18 bases lay between the germline ends. Germline V gene sequence: CDR1 LNHDA, CDR2 SQIVND (reference sequence). There are 16 residues in the CDR3.

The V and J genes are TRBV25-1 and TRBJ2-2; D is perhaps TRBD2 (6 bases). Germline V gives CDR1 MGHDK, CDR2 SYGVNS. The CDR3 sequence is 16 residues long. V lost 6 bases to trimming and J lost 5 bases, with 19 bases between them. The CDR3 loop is CASSQRQAGRTGELFF. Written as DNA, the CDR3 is TGTGCCAGCAGCCAAAGGCAGGCGGGACGTACCGGGGAGCTGTTTTTT. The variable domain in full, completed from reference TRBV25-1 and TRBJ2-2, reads EADIYQTPRYLVIGTGKKITLECSQTMGHDKMYWYQQDPGMELHLIHYSYGVNSTEKGDLSSESTVSRIRTEHFPLTLESARPSHTSQYLCASSQRQAGRTGELFFGEGSRLTVL.

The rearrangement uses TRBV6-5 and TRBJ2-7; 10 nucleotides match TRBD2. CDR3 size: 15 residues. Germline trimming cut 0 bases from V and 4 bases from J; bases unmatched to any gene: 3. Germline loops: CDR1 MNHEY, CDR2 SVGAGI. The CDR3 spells CASSYSSGRAYEQYF. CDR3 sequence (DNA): TGTGCCAGCAGTTACTCAAGCGGGAGGGCATACGAGCAGTACTTC.

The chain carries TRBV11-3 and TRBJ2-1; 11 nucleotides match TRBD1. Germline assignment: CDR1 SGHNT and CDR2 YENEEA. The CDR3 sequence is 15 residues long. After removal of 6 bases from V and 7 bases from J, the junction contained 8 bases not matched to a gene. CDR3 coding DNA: TGTGCCAGCAGTTACCGGGACAGGGGGTGGAATGAGCAGTTCTTC. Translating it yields CASSYRDRGWNEQFF. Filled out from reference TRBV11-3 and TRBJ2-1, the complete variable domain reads EAGVVQSPRYKIIEKKQPVAFWCNPISGHNTLYWYLQNLGQGPELLIRYENEEAVDDSQLPKDRFSAERLKGVDSTLKIQPAELGDSAVYLCASSYRDRGWNEQFFGPGTRLTVL.

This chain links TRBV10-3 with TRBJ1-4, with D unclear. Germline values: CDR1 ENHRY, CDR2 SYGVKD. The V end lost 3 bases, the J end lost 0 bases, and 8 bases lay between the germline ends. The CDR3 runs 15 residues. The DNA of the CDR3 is TGTGCCATCAGTGATACGACTGCAACTAATGAAAAACTGTTTTTT. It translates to CAISDTTATNEKLFF.

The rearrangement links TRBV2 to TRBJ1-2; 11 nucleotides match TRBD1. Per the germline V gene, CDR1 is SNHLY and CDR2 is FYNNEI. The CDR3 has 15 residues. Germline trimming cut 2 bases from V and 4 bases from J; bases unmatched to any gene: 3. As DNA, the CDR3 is TGTGCCAGCAGTGAAAGCGGGACAGGGGGCTATGGCTACACCTTC. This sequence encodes CASSESGTGGYGYTF. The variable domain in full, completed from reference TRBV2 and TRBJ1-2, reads EPEVTQTPSHQVTQMGQEVILRCVPISNHLYFYWYRQILGQKVEFLVSFYNNEISEKSEIFDDQFSVERPDGSNFTLKIRSTKLEDSAMYFCASSESGTGGYGYTFGSGTRLTVV.

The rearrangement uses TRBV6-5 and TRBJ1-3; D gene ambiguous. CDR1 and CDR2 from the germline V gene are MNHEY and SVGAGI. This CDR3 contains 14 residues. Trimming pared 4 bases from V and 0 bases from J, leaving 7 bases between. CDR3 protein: CASSSVSSGNTIYF. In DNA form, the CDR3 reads TGTGCCAGCAGTTCGGTTAGCTCTGGAAACACCATATATTTT.

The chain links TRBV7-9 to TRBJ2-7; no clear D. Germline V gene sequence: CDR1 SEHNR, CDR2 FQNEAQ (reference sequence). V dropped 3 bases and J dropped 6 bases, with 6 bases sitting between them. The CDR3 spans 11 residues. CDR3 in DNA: TGTGCCAGCAGCTTTGGCCGCGAGCAGTACTTC. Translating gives CASSFGREQYF.

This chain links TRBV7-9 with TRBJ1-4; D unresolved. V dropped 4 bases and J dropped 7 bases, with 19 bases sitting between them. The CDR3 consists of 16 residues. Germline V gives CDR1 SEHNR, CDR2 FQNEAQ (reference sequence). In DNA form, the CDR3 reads TGTGCCAGCAGCTCCCAGTGGGCAGGTGTAGGTGAAAAACTGTTTTTT. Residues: CASSSQWAGVGEKLFF.

In nucleotides, the CDR3 is TGTGCCAGCAGTTACCAGATGGCCTCCGGGGGTGAGCAGTTCTTC. Protein: CASSYQMASGGEQFF. The gene calls are TRBV6-5 and TRBJ2-1; a possible D gene is TRBD2 (6 bases). Germline V CDR1 and CDR2: MNHEY, SVGAGI. The CDR3 totals 15 residues. The ends were cut back, 2 bases at V and 9 bases at J, with 17 bases in the middle.

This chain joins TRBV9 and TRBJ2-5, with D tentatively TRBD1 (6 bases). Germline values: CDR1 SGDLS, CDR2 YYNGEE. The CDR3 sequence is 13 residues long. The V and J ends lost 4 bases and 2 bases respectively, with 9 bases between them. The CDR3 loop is CASSPTGQETQYF. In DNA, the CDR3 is TGTGCCAGCAGCCCGACAGGACAAGAGACCCAGTACTTC. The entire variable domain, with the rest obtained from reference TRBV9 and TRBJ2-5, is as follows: DSGVTQTPKHLITATGQRVTLRCSPRSGDLSVYWYQQSLDQGLQFLIQYYNGEERAKGNILERFSAQQFPDLHSELNLSSLELGDSALYFCASSPTGQETQYFGPGTRLLVL.

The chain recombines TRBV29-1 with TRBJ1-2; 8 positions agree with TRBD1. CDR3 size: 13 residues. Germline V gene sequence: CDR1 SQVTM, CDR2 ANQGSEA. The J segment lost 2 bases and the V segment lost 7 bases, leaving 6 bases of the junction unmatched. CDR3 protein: CSAADRANYGYTF. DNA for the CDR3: TGCAGCGCTGCGGACAGGGCCAACTATGGCTACACCTTC.

The CDR3 DNA is TGTGCCAGCAGCCCTCGACTAGCGGGGAGCACAGATACGCAGTATTTT. Its protein product is CASSPRLAGSTDTQYF. The chain links TRBV5-6 to TRBJ2-3; 11 bases fit TRBD2. Germline trimming cut 4 bases from V and 0 bases from J; bases unmatched to any gene: 4. Germline CDR1 reads SGHDT; CDR2 reads YYEEEE. This CDR3 spans 16 amino acids.

This CDR3 is CSVKRGGYTEAFF. CDR3 nucleotide sequence: TGCAGCGTGAAACGCGGGGGGTACACTGAAGCTTTCTTT. The rearrangement links TRBV29-1 to TRBJ1-1; a weak D match, TRBD1 (5 bases). The V gene's germline CDR1 is SQVTM and CDR2 ANQGSEA. Trimming pared 6 bases from V and 3 bases from J, leaving 14 bases between. The CDR3 spans 13 residues.

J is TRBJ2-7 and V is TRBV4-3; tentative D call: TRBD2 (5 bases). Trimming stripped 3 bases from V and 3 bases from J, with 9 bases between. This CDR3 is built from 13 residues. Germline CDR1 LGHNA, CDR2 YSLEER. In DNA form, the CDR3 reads TGCGCCAGCAGCCAGGGCACTAGCTACGAGCAGTACTTC. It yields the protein CASSQGTSYEQYF.

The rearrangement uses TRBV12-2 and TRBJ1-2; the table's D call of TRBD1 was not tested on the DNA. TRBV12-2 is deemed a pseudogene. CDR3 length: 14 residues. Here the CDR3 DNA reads TGTGCAAGTCGCTCACAGGGGGCGAGGGGTGGCTACACCTTC. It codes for CASRSQGARGGYTF.

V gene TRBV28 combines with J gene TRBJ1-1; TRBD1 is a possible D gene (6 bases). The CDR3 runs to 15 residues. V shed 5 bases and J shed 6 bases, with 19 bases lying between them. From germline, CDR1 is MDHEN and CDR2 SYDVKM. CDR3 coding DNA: TGTGCCAGCAGTGGGGGCCCACAGGGACGGGCTGAAGCTTTCTTT. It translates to CASSGGPQGRAEAFF. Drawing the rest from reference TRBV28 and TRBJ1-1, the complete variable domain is DVKVTQSSRYLVKRTGEKVFLECVQDMDHENMFWYRQDPGLGLRLIYFSYDVKMKEKGDIPEGYSVSREKKERFSLILESASTNQTSMYLCASSGGPQGRAEAFFGQGTRLTVV.

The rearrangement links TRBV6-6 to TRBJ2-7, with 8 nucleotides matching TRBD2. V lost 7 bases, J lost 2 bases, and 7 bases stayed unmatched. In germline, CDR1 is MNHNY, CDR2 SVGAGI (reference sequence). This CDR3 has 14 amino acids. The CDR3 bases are TGTGCCAGCACCGTAGCGGGGAGGCCCTACGAGCAGTACTTC. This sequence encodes CASTVAGRPYEQYF.